The sequence of this T cell receptor beta chain was determined in a study of technical replicates of blood from a handful of donors. Germline V gene data show CDR1 as SGHTA and CDR2 as FQGTGA. The CDR3 runs 15 residues. The V and J ends lost 4 bases and 3 bases, in that order; junction bases with no gene match: 5. Generated by immunoSEQ multiplex PCR, the TCRdb table keeps only in-frame clones and is missing some. The sample shows 64,000 or so clones, around 88% of them seen only once. The chain recombines TRBV7-3 with TRBJ2-2; 7 positions match TRBD1. This receptor was obtained from a human donor in good health. Some clones in this sample may be carry-over from other donors' samples. The sample was PBMCs. CDR3 sequence (DNA): TGTGCCAGCAGCTACGACAGGGTGGACACCGGGGAGCTGTTTTTT. This codes for CASSYDRVDTGELFF.